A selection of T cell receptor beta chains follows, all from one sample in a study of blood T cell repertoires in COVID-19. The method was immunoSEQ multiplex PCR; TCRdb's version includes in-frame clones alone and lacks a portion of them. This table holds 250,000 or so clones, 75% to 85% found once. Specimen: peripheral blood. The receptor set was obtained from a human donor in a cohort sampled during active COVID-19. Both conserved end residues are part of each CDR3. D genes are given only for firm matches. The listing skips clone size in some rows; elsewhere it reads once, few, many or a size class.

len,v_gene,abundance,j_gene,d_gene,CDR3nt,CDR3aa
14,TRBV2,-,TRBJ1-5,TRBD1,TGTGCCAGCAGCGGACAGGGTTTGGATCAGCCCCAGCATTTT,CASSGQGLDQPQHF
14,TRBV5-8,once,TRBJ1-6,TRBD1,TGTGCCAGCAGGGTGGGACAGGCGGATTCACCCCTCCACTTT,CASRVGQADSPLHF
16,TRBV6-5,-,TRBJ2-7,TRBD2,TGTGCCAGCAGTTACTCTCTAGCGGGAGGCCGAACCGAGCAGTACTTC,CASSYSLAGGRTEQYF
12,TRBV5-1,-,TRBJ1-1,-,TGCGCCAGCAGCTTGGAGGGGACTGAAGCTTTCTTT,CASSLEGTEAFF
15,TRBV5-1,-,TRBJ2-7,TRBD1,TGCGCCAGCAGCTGGGCCGGGACAGGGCTCAACGAGCAGTACTTC,CASSWAGTGLNEQYF
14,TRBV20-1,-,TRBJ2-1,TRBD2,TGCAGTGCTAGTGGACTAGCGGGTAGCAATGAGCAGTTCTTC,CSASGLAGSNEQFF
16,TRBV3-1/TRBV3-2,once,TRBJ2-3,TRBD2,TGTGCCAGCAGCCAAGCTAGCGGGAGGGTCACAGATACGCAGTATTTT,CASSQASGRVTDTQYF
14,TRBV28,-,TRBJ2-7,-,TGTGCCAGCAGTTTCCCGGGCAGGGCAAGCGAGCAGTACTTC,CASSFPGRASEQYF
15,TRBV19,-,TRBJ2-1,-,TGTGCCAGTAGTATAACGGCTAGCTCCTACAATGAGCAGTTCTTC,CASSITASSYNEQFF
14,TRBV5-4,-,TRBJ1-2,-,TGTGCCAGCAGCTTGCAGGGCCCTAACTATGGCTACACCTTC,CASSLQGPNYGYTF
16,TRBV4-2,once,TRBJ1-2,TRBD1,TGTGCCAGCAGCCAACCAATGGACAGGGGCCCCTATGGCTACACCTTC,CASSQPMDRGPYGYTF
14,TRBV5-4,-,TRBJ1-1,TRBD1,TGTGCCAGCAGCTCGGACAGGGCAGGCACTGAAGCTTTCTTT,CASSSDRAGTEAFF
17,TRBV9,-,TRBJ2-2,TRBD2,TGTGCCAGCAGCGTATTAGCGGGAGGGCCAAACACCGGGGAGCTGTTTTTT,CASSVLAGGPNTGELFF
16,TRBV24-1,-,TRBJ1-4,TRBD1,TGTGCCACCAGTCCCGGACAGGGAGGAGTTAATGAAAAACTGTTTTTT,CATSPGQGGVNEKLFF
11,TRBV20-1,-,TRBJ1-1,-,TGCAGTGCCTCACCCCAGGGTGAAGCTTTCTTT,CSASPQGEAFF
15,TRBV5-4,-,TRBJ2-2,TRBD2,TGTGCCAGCAGCTTGAGGGTAGCGGGCACCGGGGAGCTGTTTTTT,CASSLRVAGTGELFF
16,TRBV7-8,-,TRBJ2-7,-,TGTGCCAGCAGCTTCCACCGTTTAGCGGTCTCCTACGAGCAGTACTTC,CASSFHRLAVSYEQYF
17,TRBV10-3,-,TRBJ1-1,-,TGTGCCATCAGTGAGTCCACCCGAGGCATGATGAACACTGAAGCTTTCTTT,CAISESTRGMMNTEAFF
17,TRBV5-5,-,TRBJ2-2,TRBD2,TGTGCCAGCAGCGCGGGACTAGCGGGAGGGGGCATCCGGGAGCTGTTTTTT,CASSAGLAGGGIRELFF
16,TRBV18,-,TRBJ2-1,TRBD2,TGTGCCAGCTCTGGACTAGTAAAGAACTCCTACAATGAGCAGTTCTTC,CASSGLVKNSYNEQFF
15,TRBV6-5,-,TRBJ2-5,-,TGTGCCAGCAGTTACAGCCAGGGAAGACAAGAGACCCAGTACTTC,CASSYSQGRQETQYF
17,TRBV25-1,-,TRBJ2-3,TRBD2,TGTGCCAGCAGTGAATCCATAGCGGGAGGCCAGAGAGATACGCAGTATTTT,CASSESIAGGQRDTQYF
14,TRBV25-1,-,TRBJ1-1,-,TGTGCCAGCAGTGATGGACATATGAACACTGAAGCTTTCTTT,CASSDGHMNTEAFF
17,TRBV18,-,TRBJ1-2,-,TGTGCCAGCTCCCCCGAGAGGATACCAGCATCTAACTATGGCTACACCTTC,CASSPERIPASNYGYTF
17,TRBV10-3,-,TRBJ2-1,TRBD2,TGTGCCATCAGTGAGTCTATCTTCCGGGCAGGGAGGGATGAGCAGTTCTTC,CAISESIFRAGRDEQFF
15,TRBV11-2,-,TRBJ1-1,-,TGTGCCAGCCAACCCCTGGGGGCCGCAGGGTTGGGTGCTTTCTTT,CASQPLGAAGLGAFF
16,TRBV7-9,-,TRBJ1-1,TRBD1,TGTGCCAGCAGCTTTCGGGTCGTGACAGGGGGCACTGAAGCTTTCTTT,CASSFRVVTGGTEAFF
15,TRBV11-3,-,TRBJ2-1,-,-,CASSSSGTGVDEQFF
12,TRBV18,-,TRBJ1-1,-,TGTGCCAGCTCGCCTCGGGACACTGAAGCTTTCTTT,CASSPRDTEAFF
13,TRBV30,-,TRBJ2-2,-,TGTGCCTGGAAACAGGGTGGCACCGGGGAGCTGTTTTTT,CAWKQGGTGELFF
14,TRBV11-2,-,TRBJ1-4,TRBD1,TGTGCCAGCAGCCCTAGGGACAGGAGTGAAAAACTGTTTTTT,CASSPRDRSEKLFF
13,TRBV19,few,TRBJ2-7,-,TGTGCCAGTAGTATAGGTGAGGGCTACGAGCAGTACTTC,CASSIGEGYEQYF
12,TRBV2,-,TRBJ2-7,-,TGTGCCAGCAGTGGACAGATCTACGAGCAGTACTTC,CASSGQIYEQYF
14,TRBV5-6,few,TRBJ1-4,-,TGTGCCAGCAGCTTGGCAGGATTGAATGAAAAACTGTTTTTT,CASSLAGLNEKLFF
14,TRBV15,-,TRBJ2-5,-,TGTGCCACCAGCAGACACGGGTTCATTGAGACCCAGTACTTC,CATSRHGFIETQYF
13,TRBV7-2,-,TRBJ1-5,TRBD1,TGTGCCAGCAGCTCGACAGGGGCTCAGCCCCAGCATTTT,CASSSTGAQPQHF